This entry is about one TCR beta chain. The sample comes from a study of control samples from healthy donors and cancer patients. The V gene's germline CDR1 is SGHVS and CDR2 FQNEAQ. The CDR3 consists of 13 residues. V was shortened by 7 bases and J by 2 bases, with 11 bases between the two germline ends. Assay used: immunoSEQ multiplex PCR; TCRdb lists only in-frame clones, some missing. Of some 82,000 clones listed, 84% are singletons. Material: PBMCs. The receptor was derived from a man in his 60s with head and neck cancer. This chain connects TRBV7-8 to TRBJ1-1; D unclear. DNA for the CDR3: TGTGCCAGCACCTCAGGACCAAACACTGAAGCTTTCTTT. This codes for CASTSGPNTEAFF.